The present entry profiles one TCR beta chain with its context. The record originates from a study of T cell changes during pregnancy in multiple sclerosis. The CDR3 runs 14 residues. Germline CDR1 and CDR2: MNHNS and SASEGT. Between the trimmed V and J ends, which lost 6 bases and 3 bases, there was a span of 15 bases. Measured with immunoSEQ multiplex PCR; TCRdb has only the in-frame clones, and not every one. The table has 65,000 to 95,000 clones, about 93% seen once. The receptor's source is a female donor in good health, enrolled as a control in a pregnancy study. V usage is TRBV6-1 and J usage is TRBJ2-7, with D possibly matching TRBD1 (6 bases). This specimen consisted of peripheral blood, obtained after pregnancy. The CDR3 DNA reads as TGTGCCAGCAGAGGCCGGGACACTTTCTACGAGCAGTACTTC. Encoded protein: CASRGRDTFYEQYF.